Shown below are 18 T cell receptor beta chains from a single sample sequenced in a study of cytomegalovirus exposure and HLA in healthy donors. Primers: 60 Vbeta forward and 13 Jbeta reverse. TCRdb's copy holds only in-frame clones and misses some; the assay was immunoSEQ multiplex PCR. The profile shows about 150,000 clones, around 60% of them singletons. Sequenced material: PBMCs. The receptors come from a woman in her sixties in good health and CMV-seropositive.

This chain joins TRBV6-1 and TRBJ1-5, with a tentative D call TRBD1 (5 bases). V was cut by 4 bases and J by 8 bases, with 9 bases left in between. CDR1 is MNHNS, CDR2 SASEGT, per germline. The CDR3 spans 12 residues. CDR3 amino acids: CASSVPREPQHF. DNA for the CDR3: TGTGCCAGCAGTGTCCCCAGGGAGCCCCAGCATTTT.

The V gene is TRBV6-6, the J gene TRBJ2-5; 9 nucleotides match TRBD2. The CDR3 totals 16 residues. V lost 6 bases to trimming and J lost 5 bases; unmatched junction nucleotides: 13. CDR1 MNHNY and CDR2 SVGAGI come from the germline V gene (reference sequence). This chain's CDR3 is CASSPSAGGPFETQYF. The CDR3, as DNA: TGTGCCAGCAGCCCCTCGGCGGGAGGGCCTTTCGAGACCCAGTACTTC.

This clone was found a few times. The CDR3 here is CAWARTSRNTGELFF. CDR3 DNA: TGTGCCTGGGCGAGGACTAGCAGAAACACCGGGGAGCTGTTTTTT. V is TRBV30 and J is TRBJ2-2; 8 nucleotides match TRBD2. There are 15 residues in the CDR3. CDR1 GTSNPN and CDR2 SVGIG come from the germline V gene (reference sequence). Trimming removed 5 bases from V and 2 bases from J; junction bases left unmatched: 7.

This sequence joins TRBV2 and TRBJ2-7, with D possibly being TRBD1 (5 bases). V was trimmed by 5 bases and J by 2 bases, leaving 16 bases between them. The CDR3 is 15 amino acids. The germline gives CDR1 SNHLY, CDR2 FYNNEI. The CDR3 spells CASSYDRGLTYEQYF. The CDR3 nucleotides read TGTGCCAGCAGTTACGACAGAGGATTGACCTACGAGCAGTACTTC.

V is TRBV18 and J is TRBJ2-1, with D perhaps matching TRBD2 (6 bases). Germline CDR1 is KGHSH and CDR2 is LQKENI. V was shortened by 5 bases and J by 7 bases, with 12 bases between the two germline ends. The CDR3 spans 13 residues. The DNA for the CDR3 is TGTGCCAGCTCATACGGGGGTCGAAATGAGCAGTTCTTC. Its protein product is CASSYGGRNEQFF.

This clone was seen only a few times. The V call is TRBV6-5, the J call TRBJ1-1; unclear D gene. Looked up from germline, CDR1 is MNHEY and CDR2 is SVGAGI. There are 14 residues in the CDR3. With 5 bases removed from V and 1 base from J, the gap between germline ends came to 11 bases. CDR3 nucleotides: TGTGCCAGCAGTCTCGGGGTCGGGAACACTGAAGCTTTCTTT. It is translated as CASSLGVGNTEAFF.

In this sample, this clone turned up a few times. The chain uses TRBV4-1 and TRBJ2-7; D perhaps matches TRBD1 (6 bases). CDR1 is MGHRA, CDR2 YSYEKL, per germline. V gave up 0 bases and J gave up 2 bases, with 11 bases separating them. The CDR3 runs to 15 residues. The CDR3 spells CASSQEPGTPYEQYF. The CDR3 nucleotides are TGCGCCAGCAGCCAAGAACCGGGGACACCCTACGAGCAGTACTTC.

The V and J genes are TRBV19 and TRBJ2-7, with 7 bases fitting TRBD1. After removal of 9 bases from V and 3 bases from J, the junction contained 8 bases not matched to a gene. This CDR3 contains 13 residues. Germline V gene sequence: CDR1 LNHDA, CDR2 SQIVND (reference sequence). The CDR3 protein is CASRKTGFYEQYF. The CDR3 region has the DNA TGTGCCAGCAGAAAGACAGGGTTCTACGAGCAGTACTTC.

Details on this clone: At the DNA level, this CDR3 is encoded by other sequences in the same sample as well. The V and J genes are TRBV25-1 and TRBJ2-7, with D perhaps TRBD1 (5 bases). Germline lookup yields CDR1 MGHDK and CDR2 SYGVNS. The CDR3 extends over 13 amino acids. V lost 5 bases, J lost 3 bases, and 11 bases lay in between. The CDR3 loop is CASSRTGNYEQYF. The CDR3 nucleotides are TGTGCCAGCAGTAGAACAGGTAACTACGAGCAGTACTTC.

V is TRBV13 and J is TRBJ2-7, with 8 nucleotides matching TRBD2. CDR1 is PRHDT, CDR2 FYEKMQ, per germline (reference sequence). The trim removed 1 base at V and 4 bases at J, leaving 3 bases unmatched. The CDR3 has 14 amino acids. The CDR3 DNA follows: TGTGCCAGCAGCTTAGCGGGGGGGATTTACGAGCAGTACTTC. It codes for CASSLAGGIYEQYF.

This clone showed up just a few times. The genes are TRBV5-1 and TRBJ2-3; possible D gene TRBD2, 6 bases. V dropped 2 bases and J dropped 2 bases, with 12 bases sitting between them. The CDR3 totals 15 residues. Germline loops: CDR1 SGHRS, CDR2 YFSETQ. The CDR3 coding sequence is TGCGCCAGCAGCTTACAGGCGGGGCTCACAGATACGCAGTATTTT. It specifies CASSLQAGLTDTQYF.

The chain uses TRBV5-6 and TRBJ1-2, with unresolved D. The CDR3 runs 14 residues. V shed 2 bases and J shed 4 bases, with 12 bases lying between them. CDR1 and CDR2 from the germline V gene are SGHDT and YYEEEE. The CDR3 DNA reads TGTGCCAGCAGCTTCGTCGGGGAAAGCTATGGCTACACCTTC. It translates to CASSFVGESYGYTF.

This rearrangement joins TRBV2 to TRBJ1-2; 7 nucleotides match TRBD1. The CDR3 length is 16 residues. The germline V gene has CDR1 SNHLY and CDR2 FYNNEI. V shed 6 bases, J shed 8 bases, and the junction held 18 bases outside the gene matches. The CDR3 is CASRDPGTERTGGYTF. The CDR3 bases are TGTGCCAGCAGAGACCCCGGGACAGAAAGGACTGGGGGCTACACCTTC.

This clone was picked up a small number of times. The chain recombines TRBV5-1 with TRBJ1-2; tentative D call: TRBD1 (5 bases). With 4 bases removed from V and 6 bases from J, the gap between germline ends came to 10 bases. The germline V gene has CDR1 SGHRS and CDR2 YFSETQ. This CDR3 spans 12 amino acids. CDR3 region: CASSVGADGYTF. The CDR3 nucleotides read TGCGCCAGCAGCGTAGGGGCGGATGGCTACACCTTC.

The rearrangement joins TRBV7-3 to TRBJ2-7, with TRBD2 matching over 7 bases. In germline, CDR1 is SGHTA, CDR2 FQGTGA. The CDR3 is made up of 15 amino acids. After removal of 5 bases from V and 4 bases from J, the junction contained 11 bases not matched to a gene. The CDR3, as DNA: TGTGCCAGCAGCCAAGGGCCGGGACTACAGTACGAGCAGTACTTC. Protein: CASSQGPGLQYEQYF.

The V call is TRBV2, the J call TRBJ2-2; 11 nucleotides agree with TRBD2. This CDR3 has 15 residues. The germline gives CDR1 SNHLY, CDR2 FYNNEI. V gave up 10 bases and J gave up 5 bases; unmatched junction bases: 9. The CDR3 here is CATRPGTSGTGELFF. The CDR3 DNA reads as TGTGCCACCCGTCCCGGGACTAGCGGTACCGGGGAGCTGTTTTTT.

This chain links TRBV9 with TRBJ2-1; D is perhaps TRBD2 (6 bases). Per the germline V gene, CDR1 is SGDLS and CDR2 is YYNGEE. The V end was cut by 4 bases, the J end by 0 bases, with 11 bases between. This CDR3 is built from 15 residues. CDR3 amino acids: CASSRDGSSYNEQFF. The CDR3 DNA reads as TGTGCCAGCAGCCGAGACGGGAGCTCCTACAATGAGCAGTTCTTC.

The genes are TRBV7-9 and TRBJ2-7; 8 bases are shared with TRBD1. Germline assignment: CDR1 SEHNR and CDR2 FQNEAQ (reference sequence). J lost 1 base, V lost 0 bases, and 2 bases had no gene match. This CDR3 is 15 amino acids long. CDR3 region: CASSLATGGSYEQYF. The CDR3 DNA sequence: TGTGCCAGCAGCTTAGCCACAGGGGGGTCCTACGAGCAGTACTTC.